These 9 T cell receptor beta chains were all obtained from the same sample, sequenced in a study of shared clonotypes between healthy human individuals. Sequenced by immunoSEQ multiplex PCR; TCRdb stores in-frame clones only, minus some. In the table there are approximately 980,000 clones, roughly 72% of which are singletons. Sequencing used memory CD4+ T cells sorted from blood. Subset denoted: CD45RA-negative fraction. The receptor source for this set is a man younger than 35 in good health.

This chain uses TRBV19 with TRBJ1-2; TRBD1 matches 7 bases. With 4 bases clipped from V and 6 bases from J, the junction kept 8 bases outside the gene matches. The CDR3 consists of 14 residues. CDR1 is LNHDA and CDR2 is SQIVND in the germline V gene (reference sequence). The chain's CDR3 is CASSTNRGVDGYTF. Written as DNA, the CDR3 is TGTGCCAGTAGTACTAACAGGGGAGTGGATGGCTACACCTTC.

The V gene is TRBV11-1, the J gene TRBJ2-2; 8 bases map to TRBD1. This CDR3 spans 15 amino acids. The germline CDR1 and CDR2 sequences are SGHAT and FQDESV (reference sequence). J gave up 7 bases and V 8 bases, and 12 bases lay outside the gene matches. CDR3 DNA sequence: TGTGCCAGCCGCTCGACAGGGGATTTTTACGGGGAGCTGTTTTTT. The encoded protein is CASRSTGDFYGELFF.

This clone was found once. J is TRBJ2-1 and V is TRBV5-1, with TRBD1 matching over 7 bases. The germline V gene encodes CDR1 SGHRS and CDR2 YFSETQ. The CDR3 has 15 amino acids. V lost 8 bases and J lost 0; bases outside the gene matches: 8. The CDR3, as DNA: TGCGCCAGTACGGACAGGAGAAGCTCCTACAATGAGCAGTTCTTC. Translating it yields CASTDRRSSYNEQFF.

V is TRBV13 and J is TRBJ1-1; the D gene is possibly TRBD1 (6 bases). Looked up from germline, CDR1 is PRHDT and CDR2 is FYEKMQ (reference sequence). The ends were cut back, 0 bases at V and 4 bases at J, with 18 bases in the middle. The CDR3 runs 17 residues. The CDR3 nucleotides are TGTGCCAGCAGCTTAGGTCAGGGGCGCAGTTTGGTCACTGAAGCTTTCTTT. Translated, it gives CASSLGQGRSLVTEAFF.

CDR3 in DNA: TGTGCCAGCAAAACTAGCGGGAGTCTCAACAATGAGCAGTTCTTC. It encodes CASKTSGSLNNEQFF. The rearrangement joins TRBV27 to TRBJ2-1; 11 bases map to TRBD2. V shed 7 bases, J shed 5 bases, and the junction held 7 bases outside the gene matches. The germline CDR1 and CDR2 sequences are MNHEY and SMNVEV (reference sequence). This CDR3 comprises 15 residues.

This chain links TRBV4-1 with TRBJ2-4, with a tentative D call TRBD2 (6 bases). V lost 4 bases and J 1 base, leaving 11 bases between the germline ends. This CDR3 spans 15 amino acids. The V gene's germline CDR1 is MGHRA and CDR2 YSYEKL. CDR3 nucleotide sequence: TGCGCCAGCAGCCCGGGAGTTTTCGCCAAAAACATTCAGTACTTC. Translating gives CASSPGVFAKNIQYF.

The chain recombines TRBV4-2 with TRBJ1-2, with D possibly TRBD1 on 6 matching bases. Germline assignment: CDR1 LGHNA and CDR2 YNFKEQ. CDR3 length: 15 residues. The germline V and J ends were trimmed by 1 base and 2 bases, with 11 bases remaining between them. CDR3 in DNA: TGTGCCAGCAGCCAAGTTTCCGGACAGAACTATGGCTACACCTTC. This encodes CASSQVSGQNYGYTF.

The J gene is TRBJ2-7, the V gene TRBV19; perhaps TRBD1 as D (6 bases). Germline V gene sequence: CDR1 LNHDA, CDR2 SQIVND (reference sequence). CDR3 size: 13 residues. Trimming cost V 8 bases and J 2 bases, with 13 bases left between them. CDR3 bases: TGTGCCAGTCCATGCAGGGGCCCCTACGAGCAGTACTTC. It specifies CASPCRGPYEQYF.

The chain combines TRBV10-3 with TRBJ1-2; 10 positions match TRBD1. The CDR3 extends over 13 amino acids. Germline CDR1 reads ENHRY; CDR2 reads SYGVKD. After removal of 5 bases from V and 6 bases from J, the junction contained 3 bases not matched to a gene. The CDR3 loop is CAISRGQGDGYTF. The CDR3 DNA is TGTGCCATCAGTAGAGGACAGGGGGATGGCTACACCTTC.